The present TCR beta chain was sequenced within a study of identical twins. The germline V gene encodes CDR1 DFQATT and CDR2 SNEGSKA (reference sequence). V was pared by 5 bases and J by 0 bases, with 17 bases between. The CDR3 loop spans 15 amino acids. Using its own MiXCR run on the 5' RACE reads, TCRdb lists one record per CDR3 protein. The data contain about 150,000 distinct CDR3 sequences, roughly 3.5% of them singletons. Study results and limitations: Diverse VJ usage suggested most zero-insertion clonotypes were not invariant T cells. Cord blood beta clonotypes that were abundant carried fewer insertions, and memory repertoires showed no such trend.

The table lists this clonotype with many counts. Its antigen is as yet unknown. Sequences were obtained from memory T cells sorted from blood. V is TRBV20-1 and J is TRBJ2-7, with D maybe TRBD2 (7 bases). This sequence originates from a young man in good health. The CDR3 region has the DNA TGCAGTGCTGGGGGGGGCGGGAGACCCTCCTACGAGCAGTACTTC. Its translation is CSAGGGGRPSYEQYF.